The source of this T cell receptor beta chain is a study of CD8 T cells in ankylosing spondylitis. Researchers built TCR beta libraries using quantitative 5'-RACE with molecular barcodes. TCRdb reanalysed the 5' RACE reads using MiXCR and keeps one entry per CDR3 protein. The table records fewer than 250,000 distinct CDR3 sequences, more than 25% of them present only once. Overall study results and limits: CD8+ disease-linked clones were present at relatively low frequencies in blood. Within ankylosing spondylitis blood, a TCR beta motif made up of seven or eight highly homologous variants appeared to be characteristic.

The V gene end was trimmed by 3 bases and the J gene end by 4 bases; junction bases not matched to a gene: 11. Germline CDR1 DFQATT, CDR2 SNEGSKA (reference sequence). This CDR3 comprises 16 residues. As regards this clonotype: No antigen is known for it.

Sequencing was done on a sample of blood, either unsorted or a sorted T cell fraction (not recorded which). The sequence was collected from a male donor with ankylosing spondylitis or in good health (not recorded which). The rearrangement links TRBV20-1 to TRBJ2-1, with 8 bases fitting TRBD1. CDR3 protein: CSASGPARQGYNEQFF. DNA for the CDR3: TGCAGTGCTAGTGGACCCGCGAGACAGGGGTACAATGAGCAGTTCTTC.